Sequencing of this T cell receptor (beta chain) was carried out in a study of T cells after yellow fever vaccination. Looking at the study overall: Fractions of low cell number were prepared using SMART-Seq v4 Ultra Low Input.

J lost 0 bases, V lost 2 bases, and 2 bases had no gene match. Germline-derived CDR1 and CDR2 are SGHRS and YFSETQ. This CDR3 has 14 amino acids. Many counts were recorded for this clonotype. Researchers made TCR cDNA using 5'RACE template switching, and this step added a universal primer site and UMIs. MiXCR, applied by TCRdb to the 5' RACE reads, yields one record per CDR3 protein. This sample has 15,000 to 20,000 distinct CDR3 sequences, with around 4% found just once. Study observations and caveats: By day 5 rather than day 15, the secondary response had peaked, though it was weaker.

The chain couples TRBV5-1 to TRBJ2-7, with 7 nucleotides matching TRBD1. This TCR derives from a man aged 25 to 45 who received the YFV17D yellow fever vaccine. The sample was PBMCs, either bulk or a sorted T-cell subset (CD4+, CD8+, memory, or dextramer-sorted; not recorded which), taken 15 days after the yellow fever booster vaccination. CDR3 in DNA: TGCGCCAGCAGCTTAGGGGACAGCTCCTACGAGCAGTACTTC. It encodes CASSLGDSSYEQYF.